This T cell receptor beta chain was identified during a study of OX40 agonist ivuxolimab in advanced cancers. Clones were sequenced by immunoSEQ multiplex PCR, and TCRdb holds only the in-frame ones, with some missing. The table has around 16,000 clones, 80% to 90% seen once. This TCR derives from an adult with an advanced solid tumor such as melanoma, head and neck, liver or kidney cancer. The sample in question was CD4+ or CD8+ T cells sorted from blood, obtained in a trial of the OX40 agonist ivuxolimab.

In DNA, the CDR3 is TGTGCCAGTAGCCAACAGGGGGCCGTGGCCGGGGAGCTGTTTTTT. This gives the protein CASSQQGAVAGELFF. The chain uses TRBV19 and TRBJ2-2; the match to TRBD1 covers 9 bases. The CDR3 loop spans 15 amino acids. In germline, CDR1 is LNHDA, CDR2 SQIVND (reference sequence). The ends lost 6 bases at V and 6 bases at J; junction bases unmatched: 8.